This TCR beta chain emerged from a study of blood T cell repertoires in COVID-19. Libraries were prepared by immunoSEQ multiplex PCR; TCRdb keeps only in-frame clonotypes and omits some of them. The top ten clones hold under 2% of a sample with hundreds of thousands of clones, around 84% of them seen once. Material for sequencing was PBMCs or T cells enriched from blood (not recorded which). This clonotype was obtained from a woman aged 50 to 60 who had recovered from COVID-19.

The CDR3 sequence is CASTSLKDFGTYEQYF. The CDR3 DNA sequence: TGTGCCAGCACCTCATTGAAGGACTTTGGGACCTACGAGCAGTACTTC. This chain links TRBV28 with TRBJ2-7; D might be TRBD2 (5 bases). The CDR3 has 16 amino acids. CDR1 is MDHEN, CDR2 SYDVKM, per germline. V lost 7 bases and J 2 bases, leaving 21 bases between the germline ends.